The TCR beta chain described here comes from a study of blood T cell repertoires in COVID-19. About the study: PBMCs, B-cell-depleted T cells, or T cells were the source of the cDNA or gDNA that made up the material.

How the authors handled the data: The assay estimated nucleated cells by amplifying reference gene primers. TCRdb keeps only in-frame clones here, not all; method: immunoSEQ multiplex PCR. V and J calls plus clone size are reproduced from that table; the DNA served to infer D and trimming. The sample has 100,000 to 150,000 clones; about 85% are singletons. CDR1 and CDR2 (germline): LGHDT, YNNKEL (reference sequence). The CDR3 spans 12 residues. The chain joins TRBV3-1 (or the pseudogene TRBV3-2) to TRBJ1-4; D possibly corresponds to TRBD1 (5 bases). This receptor was obtained from an elderly woman with COVID-19, enrolled during active disease. The source material was peripheral blood. CDR3 amino acids: CACGAGGEKLFF. Here the CDR3 DNA reads TGTGCTTGCGGGGCAGGCGGGGAAAAACTGTTTTTT.